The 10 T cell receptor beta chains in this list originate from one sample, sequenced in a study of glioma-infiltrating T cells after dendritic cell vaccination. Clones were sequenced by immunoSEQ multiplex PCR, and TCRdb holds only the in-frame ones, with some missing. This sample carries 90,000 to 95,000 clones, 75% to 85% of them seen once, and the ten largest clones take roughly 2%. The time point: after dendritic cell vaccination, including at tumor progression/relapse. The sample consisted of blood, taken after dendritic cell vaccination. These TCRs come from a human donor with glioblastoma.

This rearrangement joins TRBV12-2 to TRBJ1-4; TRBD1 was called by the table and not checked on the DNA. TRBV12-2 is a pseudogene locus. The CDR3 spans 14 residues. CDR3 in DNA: TGTGCAAGTCGTAAGGGGGCGCATAATGAAAAACTGTTTTTT. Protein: CASRKGAHNEKLFF.

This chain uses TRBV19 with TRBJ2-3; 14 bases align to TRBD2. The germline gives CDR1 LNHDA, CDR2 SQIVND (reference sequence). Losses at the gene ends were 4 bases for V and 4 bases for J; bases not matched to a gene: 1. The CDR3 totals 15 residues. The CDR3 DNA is TGTGCCAGTAGTACGGGACTAGCGGGAGCAGATACGCAGTATTTT. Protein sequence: CASSTGLAGADTQYF.

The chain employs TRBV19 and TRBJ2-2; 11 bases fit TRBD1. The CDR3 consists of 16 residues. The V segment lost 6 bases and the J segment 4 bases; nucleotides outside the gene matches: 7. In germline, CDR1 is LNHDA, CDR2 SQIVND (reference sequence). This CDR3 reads CASRLGDRGGTGELFF. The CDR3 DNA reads TGTGCCAGTAGACTCGGGGACAGGGGGGGCACCGGGGAGCTGTTTTTT.

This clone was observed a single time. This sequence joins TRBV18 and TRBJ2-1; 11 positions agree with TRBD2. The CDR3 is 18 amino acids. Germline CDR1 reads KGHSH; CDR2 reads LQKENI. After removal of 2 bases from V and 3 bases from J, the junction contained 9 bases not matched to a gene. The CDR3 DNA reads TGTGCCAGCTCACCAACACCGGGACTAGCGGAGATCTACAATGAGCAGTTCTTC. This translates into CASSPTPGLAEIYNEQFF.

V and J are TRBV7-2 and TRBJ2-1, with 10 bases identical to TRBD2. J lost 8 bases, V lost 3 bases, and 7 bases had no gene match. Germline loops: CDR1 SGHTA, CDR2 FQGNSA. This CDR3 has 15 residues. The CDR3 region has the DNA TGTGCCAGCAGCTTTCGTCTAGCGGGAGCCCATGAGCAGTTCTTC. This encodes CASSFRLAGAHEQFF. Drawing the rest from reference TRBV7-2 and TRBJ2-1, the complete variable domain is GAGVSQSPSNKVTEKGKDVELRCDPISGHTALYWYRQSLGQGLEFLIYFQGNSAPDKSGLPSDRFSAERTGGSVSTLTIQRTQQEDSAVYLCASSFRLAGAHEQFFGPGTRLTVL.

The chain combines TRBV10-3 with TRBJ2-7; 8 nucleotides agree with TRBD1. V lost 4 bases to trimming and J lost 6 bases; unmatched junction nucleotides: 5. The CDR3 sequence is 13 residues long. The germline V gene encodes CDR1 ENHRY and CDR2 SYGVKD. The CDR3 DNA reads TGTGCCATCAGTGCGGACAGGGCCGGCGAGCAGTACGTC. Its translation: CAISADRAGEQYV.

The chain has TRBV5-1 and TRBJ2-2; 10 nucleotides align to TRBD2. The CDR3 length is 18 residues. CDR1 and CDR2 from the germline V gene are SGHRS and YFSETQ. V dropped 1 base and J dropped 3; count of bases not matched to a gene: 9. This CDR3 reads CASSLPAGGPSDTGELFF. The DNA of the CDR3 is TGCGCCAGCAGCTTGCCAGCGGGAGGGCCAAGTGACACCGGGGAGCTGTTTTTT.

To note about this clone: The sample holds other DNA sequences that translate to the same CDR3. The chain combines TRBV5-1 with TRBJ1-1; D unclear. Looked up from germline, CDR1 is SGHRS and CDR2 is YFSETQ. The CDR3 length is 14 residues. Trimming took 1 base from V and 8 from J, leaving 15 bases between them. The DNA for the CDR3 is TGCGCCAGCAGCTTGTTGGTCGGGAATAACGAAGCTTTCTTT. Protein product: CASSLLVGNNEAFF.

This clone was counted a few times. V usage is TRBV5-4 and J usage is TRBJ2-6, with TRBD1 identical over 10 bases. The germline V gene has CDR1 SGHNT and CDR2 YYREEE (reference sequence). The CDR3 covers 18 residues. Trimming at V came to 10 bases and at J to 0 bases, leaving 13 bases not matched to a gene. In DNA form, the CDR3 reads TGTGCCGTAACCAGGGACAGGGGCTTCCGCTCTGGGGCCAACGTCCTGACTTTC. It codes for CAVTRDRGFRSGANVLTF.

DNA for the CDR3: TGTGCCAGCAGCTTAGATCGGGCTAGCAAAGTCGAGCAGTACTTC. Protein product: CASSLDRASKVEQYF. The chain combines TRBV7-9 with TRBJ2-7; the D gene is possibly TRBD2 (5 bases). V lost 1 base to trimming and J lost 6 bases, with 16 bases between them. This CDR3 is built from 15 residues. CDR1 is SEHNR and CDR2 is FQNEAQ in the germline V gene (reference sequence).